Described below is a single T cell receptor beta chain sequence and its context. The CDR3 runs to 11 residues. V was cut by 7 bases and J by 3 bases, with 7 bases left in between. CDR1 is SQVTM and CDR2 is ANQGSEA in the germline V gene. This specimen belongs to a study of blood T cell repertoires in COVID-19. Across the whole study: Collection of acute and convalescent COVID-19 samples took place in the United States, Italy and Spain. The cDNA or gDNA used as material had been derived from T cells, B-cell-depleted T cells, or PBMCs.

Assay used: immunoSEQ multiplex PCR; TCRdb lists only in-frame clones, some missing. The table shows 130,000 to 150,000 clones, with roughly 88% occurring only once. The sample comprised peripheral blood. The chain uses TRBV29-1 and TRBJ1-3; the D is unclear. This sequence was found in an older man with acute or convalescent COVID-19. CDR3 residues: CSAGLGNTIYF. The DNA of the CDR3 is TGCAGCGCTGGGCTTGGAAACACCATATATTTT.